Sequencing of this TCR beta chain was carried out in a study of cytomegalovirus exposure and HLA in healthy donors (dated by TCRdb to about 2017). Background on the whole study: According to an earlier analysis of a few hundred of the donors, roughly 180 million T cells yielded 90 million to 140 million unique TCR beta sequences and approximately 300 Gb of sequence data. An early release that covered roughly 600 HLA-typed donors contained approximately 300 gigabases of sequencing data and approximately 85 million unique TCR sequences. The genetic ancestry cluster associated with self-reported Caucasian donors included 81% of the 398 genotyped donors. The study was designed to test whether signatures of past pathogen exposure could be identified by cataloging public T cell receptors. The study profiled the T cell repertoires of 500 to 800 subjects by immunosequencing and related them to cytomegalovirus serostatus. In addition to the first cohort of hundreds of subjects, a separate validation cohort of around 110 different subjects was used. To predict cytomegalovirus infection status, the study combined high-throughput TCR immunosequencing, statistical association of individual TCRs with disease status, and machine learning. A later analysis re-analyzed previously published TCR beta repertoires from 550 to 700 donors and added high-resolution HLA genotyping to study TCR occurrence patterns. Rather than using new phenotypic data, the later analysis identified candidate immune exposures from TCR beta sequences and from how often those sequences occurred across donors. In an earlier analysis of several hundred of the donors, high-throughput TCR beta sequencing was used to judge whether each TCR beta V gene segment behaved as functional or pseudogenic. Donor age, sex, ethnicity and CMV serostatus were compiled alongside the repertoire data. In a later genetic analysis, genome-wide SNP genotypes for about three fifths of the roughly 670 donors were used, and that subset was treated as a discovery cohort. Every repertoire in the discovery cohort had been generated on one and the same sequencing platform. Class I and class II HLA loci were covered by the typing at four-digit resolution. The number of donors typed differed by locus, with about 620-630 for A, B, C, DRB1 and DQB1, over 500 for DQA1, some 570 for DPA1, and around 450 for DPB1. Four to six DR-DQ haplotypes were handled as single units for association and clustering, since linkage in the cohort was strong. Across approximately 400 genotyped donors of the cohort, an average of about 220,000 unique TCR beta nucleotide sequences per donor were sequenced, and 15% to 20% of those sequences were non-productive. The investigation overall reported the following: The only immune exposure information available for the cohort was CMV serostatus. In a later analysis, HLA-associated TCR beta chains showed more clonal expansion and lower generation probabilities than non-associated chains that were equally common. The presence/absence analyses assumed that sequencing depth was roughly uniform across donors, and that assumption may not be true. In a later analysis, several top co-occurrence clusters were reported to appear linked to parvovirus B19, influenza, CMV and Epstein-Barr virus. Assigning TCR associations to individual alleles was difficult when HLA alleles, especially DR and DQ, strongly co-occurred. Linkage disequilibrium might explain the correlated functional status among segregating V segments, but an unknown experimental factor could not be excluded. A cluster of highly shared sequence variants was judged likely to represent a technical artifact of the sequencing pipeline. Most CMV-associated TCR beta chains appeared to be HLA-restricted in a later analysis, and the HLA associations seemed to be driven largely by CMV exposure. An earlier analysis of approximately 530 of the donors showed that most TCR beta V segments appeared in productive rearrangements either about 87% or about 30% of the time, which broadly matched IMGT annotations. In vitro tests confirmed that a few of the cytomegalovirus-associated TCR beta chains recognize cytomegalovirus antigens. In a later analysis, 16,951 TCR beta sequences were associated with specific HLA alleles at a false discovery rate of 0.05. A further reported finding was that TCR beta sequences accurately predicted the HLA-A and HLA-B alleles for most subjects in the first cohort. Some IMGT-functional V segments, including TRBV6-2 and TRBV6-3, could not be told apart with the 87-base-pair reads, so those segments were excluded. Because HLA typing was unavailable for some donors at each locus, only the typed subset was used in association tests. According to a later analysis, TCR association rates differed among HLA loci, with DRB1 alleles showing the most associated TCRs and HLA-C alleles showing the fewest. V-gene and J-gene trimming of TCR beta chains was associated with a missense DCLRE1C variant in a later genetic analysis, and the association was replicated in an independent cohort. The study listed 150 to 200 TCR beta chains as associated with cytomegalovirus. Most TCR sequences were seen in very few donors, while some public TCRs were found in many individuals. Only TCR beta chains were sequenced in this cohort, and the absence of alpha or paired-chain data limited detectable features. The authors suggested that the approach could potentially be generalized to other disease states and immunological phenotypes. Because counts were too low, some 17 rarely observed V segments, including chromosome 9 orphons, were left out of the earlier analysis of some 600 of the donors. The classifier was reported to diagnose cytomegalovirus status with high specificity and sensitivity in both the original and validation cohorts. According to a later genetic analysis, donors in an Asian-associated ancestry cluster had fewer N-insertions in productive TCRs than the approximately 710-donor mean.

CDR1 and CDR2, looked up from the germline V gene, are SGHRS and YFSETQ. The CDR3 runs 14 residues from the cysteine to the phenylalanine. The sequence is cut down to CDR3 DNA, 42 bases in frame from base 1. The V end loses 6 bases and the J end loses 2 bases, and a stretch of 11 bases separates them. On this clone itself: Its antigen is not yet known. No much larger clone exists at a distance of one base, and base qualities are not known.

Libraries were constructed by the immunoSEQ multiplex PCR assay. A mixture of 60 forward primers for TCR Vbeta segments and 13 reverse primers for TCR Jbeta segments was used in the multiplex PCR. A multiplex PCR assay on genomic DNA amplified the CDR3 region of rearranged TCR beta genes. On the Illumina HiSeq System, the amplified TCR beta libraries were sequenced as 87-base-pair reads. As for how the authors treated the data: In a later analysis, roughly 80 million unique TCR beta chains were counted across the 650 to 750 repertoires, and roughly 11 million of these chains were shared by at least two donors. Raw reads were error-corrected and collapsed into unique sequences by a nearest-neighbor algorithm in which closely related sequences were merged to remove PCR and sequencing errors. Alignment of CDR3 sequences to IMGT reference sequences was used to assign V, D and J gene segments. For a sequence to be retained, a match of at least six nucleotides to both a V gene segment and a J gene segment was required. A rearrangement was called productive if the CDR3 had no stop codons and remained in frame with V and J, and every other rearrangement was called non-productive. CDR3 was defined by IMGT convention, running from the second conserved V-encoded cysteine to the conserved J-encoded phenylalanine. Sequences without an unambiguous match to a single V gene segment were excluded from the earlier analysis of 450 to 750 of the donors. An earlier analysis of 587 of the donors classified V segments as functional when productive rearrangements were above 56.7% and as segregating when the standard deviation between donors was above 5%. To diagnose cytomegalovirus status from the catalog of TCR beta chain sequences, a statistical classification framework was built. In a later analysis, V and J genes were assigned by comparing TCR nucleotide sequences against IMGT/GENE-DB human TR gene sequences. A later analysis assigned CDR3 sequences and most-parsimonious VDJ recombination scenarios with the TCRdist pipeline. A later analysis defined each TCR beta chain by its CDR3 amino acid sequence plus V-gene family, and excluded reads lacking a unique V-gene family. In a later analysis, nearly 600 highly shared, low-generation-probability nucleotide sequences were removed to address suspected cross-contamination and a sequencing artifact. A later analysis calculated a clonal expansion index for each public chain from normalized within-repertoire ranks of inferred template counts. A later analysis computed generation probabilities with a VDJ recombination model fitted to out-of-frame rearrangements, and checked the results against IGoR. Hypergeometric tests were used in a later analysis to score TCR-TCR, TCR-HLA and TCR-CMV co-occurrence, with a repertoire-size bias correction applied to the TCR pairs. False discovery rates were estimated in a later analysis by permuting HLA or CMV assignments 20 times. In a later analysis, co-occurring TCRs were grouped using DBSCAN, and TCRdist sequence similarity was added for clustering within HLA-allele-positive subsets. Repertoires with fewer than 30,000 or more than 120,000 public chains, plus five repertoires with anomalous nucleotide sharing, were excluded from co-occurrence clustering. This is the immuneACCESS table as TCRdb keeps it, with only in-frame sequences that have V and J called. A part of the clones is gone; compared with another copy, unresolved V genes explain less than half, and the rest is unexplained. That table gives V, J and clone size, and the DNA gave D and trimming. The sample records 200,000 to 250,000 clones, around 85% of which are singletons. The top ten hold 1.7% of the sample.

In total, roughly 670 healthy bone marrow donors made up the cohort. Cohort members were all nominally healthy when sampled, although unrecorded immune exposures were likely present. The donor was CMV seronegative and belonged to the group of 350 to 400 seronegative cohort members. A peripheral blood sample was collected from each donor, and TCR beta sequencing was performed on peripheral blood mononuclear cells. Genomic DNA was extracted from the blood cell samples with the Qiagen DNeasy Blood Extraction Kit. Here the chain combines TRBV5-1 and TRBJ2-2, with the D gene call left open. The clonotype was recovered from a man in his fifties or sixties in good health and CMV-seronegative. The sequenced material came from PBMCs. The CDR3 reads CASTPQLNTGELFF. Read as DNA, the sequence is TGCGCCAGCACCCCGCAGTTAAACACCGGGGAGCTGTTTTTT.